This T cell receptor beta chain stems from a study of blood T cell repertoires in COVID-19. Study-level information: The analysed material was cDNA or gDNA that came from T cells, B-cell-depleted T cells, or PBMCs.

Repertoires were generated with immunoSEQ multiplex PCR, while TCRdb's copy carries only in-frame clones and drops some. This sample has fewer than 250,000 clones, with around 90% found just once. The V gene's germline CDR1 is GTSNPN and CDR2 SVGIG (reference sequence). Trimming left V 0 bases short and J 10 bases short, with 16 bases between. There are 14 residues in the CDR3. This TCR derives from a man aged 25 to 40 with COVID-19, enrolled during active disease. Specimen: peripheral blood. The chain combines TRBV30 with TRBJ1-3; D gene ambiguous. CDR3 loop: CAWSVLLPRVTIYF. CDR3 nucleotides: TGTGCCTGGAGTGTACTGCTCCCGAGGGTAACCATATATTTT. Drawing the rest from reference TRBV30 and TRBJ1-3, the complete variable domain is SQTIHQWPATLVQPVGSPLSLECTVEGTSNPNLYWYRQAAGRGLQLLFYSVGIGQISSEVPQNLSASRPQDRQFILSSKKLLLSDSGFYLCAWSVLLPRVTIYFGEGSWLTVV.